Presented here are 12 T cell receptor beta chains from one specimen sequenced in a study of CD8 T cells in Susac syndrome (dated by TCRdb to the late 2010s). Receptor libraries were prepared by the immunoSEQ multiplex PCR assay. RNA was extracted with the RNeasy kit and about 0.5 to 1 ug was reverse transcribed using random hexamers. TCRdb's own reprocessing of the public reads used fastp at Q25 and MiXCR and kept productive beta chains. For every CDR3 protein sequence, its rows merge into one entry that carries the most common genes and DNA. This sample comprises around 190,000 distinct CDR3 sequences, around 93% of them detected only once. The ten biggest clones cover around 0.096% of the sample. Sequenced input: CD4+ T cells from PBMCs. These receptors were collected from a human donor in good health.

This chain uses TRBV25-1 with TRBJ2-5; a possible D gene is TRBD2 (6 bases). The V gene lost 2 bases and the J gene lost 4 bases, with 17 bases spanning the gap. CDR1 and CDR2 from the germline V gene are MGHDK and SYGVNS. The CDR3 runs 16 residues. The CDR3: CASSEPGLSRGETQYF. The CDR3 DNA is TGTGCCAGCAGTGAACCGGGACTGTCGCGGGGAGAGACCCAGTACTTC.

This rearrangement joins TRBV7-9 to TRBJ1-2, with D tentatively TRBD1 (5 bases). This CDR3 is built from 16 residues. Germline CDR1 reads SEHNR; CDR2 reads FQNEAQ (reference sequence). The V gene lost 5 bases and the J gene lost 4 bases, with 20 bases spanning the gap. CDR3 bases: TGTGCCAGCAGCCGTGGGACCCAGAATGGAGTCTATGGCTACACCTTC. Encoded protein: CASSRGTQNGVYGYTF.

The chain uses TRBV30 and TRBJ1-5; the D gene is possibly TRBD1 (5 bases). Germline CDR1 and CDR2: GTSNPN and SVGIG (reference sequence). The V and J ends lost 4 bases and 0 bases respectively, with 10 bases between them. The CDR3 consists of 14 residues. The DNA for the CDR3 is TGTGCCTGGAATACCGGGACTAGCAATCAGCCCCAGCATTTT. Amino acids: CAWNTGTSNQPQHF.

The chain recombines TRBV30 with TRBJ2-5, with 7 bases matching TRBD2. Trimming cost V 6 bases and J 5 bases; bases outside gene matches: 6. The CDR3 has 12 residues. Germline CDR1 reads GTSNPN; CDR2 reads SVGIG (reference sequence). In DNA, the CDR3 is TGTGCCTGCCGACTAGCTGGGGAGACCCAGTACTTC. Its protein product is CACRLAGETQYF. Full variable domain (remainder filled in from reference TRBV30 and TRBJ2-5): SQTIHQWPATLVQPVGSPLSLECTVEGTSNPNLYWYRQAAGRGLQLLFYSVGIGQISSEVPQNLSASRPQDRQFILSSKKLLLSDSGFYLCACRLAGETQYFGPGTRLLVL.

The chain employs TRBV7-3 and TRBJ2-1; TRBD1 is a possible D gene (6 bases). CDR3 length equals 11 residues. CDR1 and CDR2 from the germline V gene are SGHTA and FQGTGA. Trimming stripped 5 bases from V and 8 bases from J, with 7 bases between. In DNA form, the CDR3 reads TGTGCCAGCAGCACAGGGTATGAGCAGTTCTTC. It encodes CASSTGYEQFF.

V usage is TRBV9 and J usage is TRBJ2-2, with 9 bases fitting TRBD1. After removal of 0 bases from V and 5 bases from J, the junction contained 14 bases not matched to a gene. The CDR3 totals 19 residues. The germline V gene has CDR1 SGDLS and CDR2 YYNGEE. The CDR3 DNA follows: TGTGCCAGCAGCGTAGCGATGGTGACAGGGGGATTGCATACCGGGGAGCTGTTTTTT. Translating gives CASSVAMVTGGLHTGELFF.

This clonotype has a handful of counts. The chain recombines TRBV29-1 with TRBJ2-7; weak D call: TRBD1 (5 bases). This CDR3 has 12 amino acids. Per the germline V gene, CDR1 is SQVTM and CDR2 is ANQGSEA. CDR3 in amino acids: CSIRANSYEQYF. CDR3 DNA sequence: TGCAGTATCAGGGCAAACTCCTACGAGCAGTACTTC.

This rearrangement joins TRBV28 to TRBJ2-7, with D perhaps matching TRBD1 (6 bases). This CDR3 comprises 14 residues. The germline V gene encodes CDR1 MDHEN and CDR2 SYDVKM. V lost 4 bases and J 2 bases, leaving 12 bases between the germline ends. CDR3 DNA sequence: TGTGCCAGCAGTTCTCGAGAGGGGGCCTACGAGCAGTACGTC. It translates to CASSSREGAYEQYV.

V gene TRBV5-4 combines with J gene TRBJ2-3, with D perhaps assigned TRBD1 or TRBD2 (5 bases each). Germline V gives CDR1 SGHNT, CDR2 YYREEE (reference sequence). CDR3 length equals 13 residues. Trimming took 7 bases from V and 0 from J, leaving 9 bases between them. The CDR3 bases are TGTGCCAGCCGGGACCGCAGCACAGATACGCAGTATTTT. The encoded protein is CASRDRSTDTQYF.

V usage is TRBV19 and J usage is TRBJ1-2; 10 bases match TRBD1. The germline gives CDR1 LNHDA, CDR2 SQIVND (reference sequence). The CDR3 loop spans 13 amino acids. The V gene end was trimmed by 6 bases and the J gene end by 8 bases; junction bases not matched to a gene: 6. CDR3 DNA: TGTGCCAGTAGCGACAGGGGGCGACGAGGCTACACCTTC. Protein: CASSDRGRRGYTF.

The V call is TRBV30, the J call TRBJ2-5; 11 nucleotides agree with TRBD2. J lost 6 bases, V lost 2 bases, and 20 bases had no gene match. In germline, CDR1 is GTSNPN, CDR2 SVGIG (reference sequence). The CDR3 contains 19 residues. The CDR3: CAWSPGWGLAGGPLKTQYF. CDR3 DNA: TGTGCCTGGAGTCCCGGGTGGGGTCTAGCGGGGGGCCCCTTGAAGACCCAGTACTTC.

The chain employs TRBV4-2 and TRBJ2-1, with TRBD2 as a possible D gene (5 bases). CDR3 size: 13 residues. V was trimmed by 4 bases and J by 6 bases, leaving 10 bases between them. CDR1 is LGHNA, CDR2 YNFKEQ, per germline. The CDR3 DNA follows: TGTGCCAGCAGCCCTGGCGCGGGCAATGAGCAGTTCTTC. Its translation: CASSPGAGNEQFF.